This T cell receptor beta chain stems from a study of T cells in Graves' hyperthyroidism and ophthalmopathy. Study-wide findings and caveats: Through a model of 13 V-J features, ophthalmopathy was separated from stable hyperthyroidism. Blood samples included most of the expanded thyroid clonotypes exceeding 0.001.

Amplification yielded TCR beta CDR3 regions, with RNA transcripts as the source. The primer set for the first-round RT-PCR of the TCR CDR3 was HTBI. TCRdb reprocessed the multiplex PCR reads with MiXCR, giving one entry per CDR3 protein. The table includes a few hundred thousand distinct CDR3 sequences, about half detected once. This clonotype was counted only a few times. No antigen is known for it. Trimming cost V 5 bases and J 10 bases; bases outside gene matches: 13. CDR3 length: 16 amino acids. CDR1 and CDR2 (germline): SGDLS, YYNGEE. Diagnosis rested on symptoms, serum thyroxine and TRAb, thyroid ultrasound, and orbital computed tomography.

The gene calls are TRBV9 and TRBJ1-6, with TRBD1 matching over 9 bases. The sample comprised peripheral blood or thyroid tissue (not recorded which). This clonotype was obtained from a young woman with Graves' hyperthyroidism. The CDR3 DNA reads as TGTGCCAGCAGTTACCTCACAGGGGGCGCGCGATCACCCCTCCACTTT. This translates into CASSYLTGGARSPLHF.